This T cell receptor (beta chain) was captured by sequencing in a study of CD8+CD57+ T cells in acquired aplastic anemia. The wider study: Sorted CD4+ and CD8+ cell DNA averaged around 3.5 ug. The study, taken as a whole, reports: Patients had fewer than 35 CD8+ CDR3 sequences in common with controls (the shared set).

This clonotype was counted at least ten times. Its target is unknown. CDR1 is SEHNR and CDR2 is FQNEAQ in the germline V gene (reference sequence). The CDR3 sequence is 13 residues long. Trimming removed 6 bases from V and 4 bases from J, with 12 bases in between. TCR beta VDJ combinations and CDR3 sequences were profiled from genomic DNA. TCRdb recomputed calls from the reads with MiXCR, one row per CDR3 protein. This table has a few hundred thousand distinct CDR3 sequences, under 40% appearing once. Whoever was chosen for sequencing had shown CD8+CD57+ cell expansion by flow cytometry. Severe acquired aplastic anemia was the diagnosis recorded for all patients. Patients were therapy-naive when their blood was sampled.

The sequence was obtained from a human donor with aplastic anemia. What was sequenced was sorted CD4+, CD8+, or CD8+CD57+ T cells (not recorded which) from PBMCs. The chain has TRBV7-9 and TRBJ2-5; a possible D gene is TRBD2 (6 bases). This CDR3 reads CASSPGARETQYF. In DNA, the CDR3 is TGTGCCAGCAGTCCGGGAGCGCGAGAGACCCAGTACTTC.